What follows are 8 T cell receptor beta chains derived from one specimen sequenced in a study of blood T cell repertoires in COVID-19. Generated by immunoSEQ multiplex PCR, the TCRdb table keeps only in-frame clones and is missing some. The sample includes approximately 250,000 clones, roughly 84% of them seen just once. The sequenced sample consisted of peripheral blood. The receptors come from a man in his forties who had recovered from COVID-19.

J is TRBJ2-3 and V is TRBV2, with a weak D call TRBD2 (5 bases). Trimming removed 4 bases from V and 6 bases from J, with 8 bases in between. CDR3 size: 12 residues. The V gene's germline CDR1 is SNHLY and CDR2 FYNNEI. The CDR3 coding sequence is TGTGCCAGCAGTGTTACTAGTGATACGCAGTATTTT. It codes for CASSVTSDTQYF.

This chain connects TRBV7-2 to TRBJ2-7; the D is unclear. This CDR3 region has 12 residues. The germline gives CDR1 SGHTA, CDR2 FQGNSA. Trimming shortened V by 1 base and J by 7 bases, and 8 bases separated the two germline ends. The CDR3 DNA reads as TGTGCCAGCAGCTTAGGGGTGAGGGAGCAGTACTTC. It codes for CASSLGVREQYF.

This clone was found once. The rearrangement uses TRBV21-1 and TRBJ1-5. TRBV21-1 is a pseudogene segment. The CDR3 covers 14 residues. The DNA of the CDR3 is TGTGCCAGCCCTCTAGAGGCACTCAATCAGCCCCAGCATTTT. This sequence encodes CASPLEALNQPQHF.

V usage is TRBV3-1 (or the pseudogene TRBV3-2) and J usage is TRBJ1-5; D perhaps matches TRBD1 (5 bases). Germline CDR1 and CDR2: LGHDT and YNNKEL (reference sequence). Trimming took 4 bases from V and 2 from J, leaving 18 bases between them. The CDR3 is made up of 17 amino acids. CDR3 residues: CASSPRPGGIGNQPQHF. CDR3 DNA sequence: TGTGCCAGCAGCCCGCGCCCCGGGGGGATTGGCAATCAGCCCCAGCATTTT.

The V call is TRBV11-2, the J call TRBJ1-2; unclear D gene. The CDR3 has 13 amino acids. Trimming removed 4 bases at V and 1 base at J, with 7 bases between. Germline V CDR1 and CDR2: SGHAT, FQNNGV. CDR3 residues: CASSSGGNYGYTF. In nucleotides, the CDR3 is TGTGCCAGCAGCTCCGGCGGTAACTATGGCTACACCTTC.

In its sample, this clone was seen a few times. V and J are TRBV7-9 and TRBJ2-1; 8 bases agree with TRBD2. CDR1 SEHNR and CDR2 FQNEAQ come from the germline V gene (reference sequence). This CDR3 is built from 19 residues. Unmatched junction bases numbered 12, after V lost 2 bases and J lost 0 bases. The CDR3 here is CASSLPPGGLLYSYNEQFF. CDR3 DNA sequence: TGTGCCAGCAGCTTACCGCCGGGAGGGCTACTATACTCCTACAATGAGCAGTTCTTC.

Only a few counts were recorded for this clone. The chain is built from TRBV4-3 and TRBJ1-5; D gene unclear. V was pared by 0 bases and J by 0 bases, with 12 bases between. CDR3 length equals 17 residues. Germline assignment: CDR1 LGHNA and CDR2 YSLEER. CDR3 nucleotides: TGCGCCAGCAGCCAAGATATTACAAATTATAGCAATCAGCCCCAGCATTTT. This codes for CASSQDITNYSNQPQHF.

The V and J genes are TRBV19 and TRBJ1-2; TRBD1 agrees at 7 bases. CDR1 is LNHDA and CDR2 is SQIVND in the germline V gene (reference sequence). Trimming at V came to 4 bases and at J to 6 bases, leaving 8 bases not matched to a gene. The CDR3 contains 14 residues. The CDR3 bases are TGTGCCAGTAGTACGGCGGGACAGTACGATGGCTACACCTTC. Translating it yields CASSTAGQYDGYTF.